The rows below give T cell receptor beta chains drawn from one sample of a study of T-cell reconstitution after alpha-beta-depleted transplantation in children. TCRdb independently ran MiXCR on the PCR reads; one entry per CDR3 protein. The data show 450,000 to 600,000 distinct CDR3 sequences, with around 17% seen just once and 3% to 3.5% held by the top ten. Sequencing was performed on PBMCs from the stem cell graft donor, taken from the stem cell graft. The receptors shown here come from a human donor who donated a stem cell graft to a child with acute lymphoblastic leukemia. Each CDR3 is given with its conserved first and last residue. The order of the fields is CDR3 protein, CDR3 DNA, clone size, D gene, J gene, V gene. D genes are given only for firm matches. The size of a clone is reported for some rows only, either as once, few or many, or as a class for expanded clones.

CAWRGTSGRYEQFF,TGTGCCTGGAGGGGGACTAGCGGGAGGTATGAGCAGTTCTTC,few,TRBD2,TRBJ2-1,TRBV30
CASSLALGTSYEQYF,TGTGCCAGCAGCTTAGCGCTTGGGACTAGCTACGAGCAGTACTTC,NA,TRBD2,TRBJ2-7,TRBV11-1
CASSSVEGTEAFF,TGCGCCAGCAGCTCGGTTGAGGGGACCGAAGCTTTCTTT,few,NA,TRBJ1-1,TRBV5-1
CASIEGYYSYEQYF,TGTGCCAGCATCGAAGGGTACTACTCCTACGAGCAGTACTTC,once,NA,TRBJ2-7,TRBV6-1
CAISETAATNEKLFF,TGTGCCATCAGTGAGACAGCGGCCACTAATGAAAAACTGTTTTTT,NA,NA,TRBJ1-4,TRBV10-3
CSGLMTGGGGYTF,TGCAGCGGCTTGATGACAGGGGGCGGCGGCTACACCTTC,NA,TRBD1,TRBJ1-2,TRBV29-1
CASSSGTEHYEQYF,TGTGCCAGCAGTTCTGGGACAGAACACTACGAGCAGTACTTC,NA,TRBD1,TRBJ2-7,TRBV27
CASSGGTGGYSPLHF,TGTGCCAGCAGTGGCGGGACAGGAGGATATTCACCCCTCCACTTT,NA,TRBD1,TRBJ1-6,TRBV28
CASSSPRDRGGETQYF,TGTGCCAGCAGCTCCCCCCGGGACAGGGGGGGAGAGACCCAGTACTTC,few,TRBD1,TRBJ2-5,TRBV5-5
CASSLAVGAGTEAFF,TGCGCCAGCAGCTTGGCGGTAGGGGCGGGAACTGAAGCTTTCTTT,few,NA,TRBJ1-1,TRBV5-1
CASLAGGTHNEQFF,TGTGCCAGCTTAGCGGGAGGGACGCACAATGAGCAGTTCTTC,NA,TRBD2,TRBJ2-1,TRBV10-3
CASSDPPGQGAPGGNQPQHF,TGTGCCAGCAGTGATCCCCCGGGACAGGGGGCGCCGGGGGGCAATCAGCCCCAGCATTTT,NA,TRBD1,TRBJ1-5,TRBV6-1
CSARSGGETQYF,TGCAGTGCTAGAAGTGGTGGGGAGACCCAGTACTTC,NA,NA,TRBJ2-5,TRBV20-1
CASSGQGRPYDYTF,TGTGCCAGCTCAGGACAGGGACGCCCCTATGACTACACCTTC,few,TRBD1,TRBJ1-2,TRBV18
CASSQIGRETNEQFF,TGTGCCAGCAGTCAAATCGGGCGGGAGACCAATGAGCAGTTCTTC,NA,TRBD2,TRBJ2-1,TRBV7-2
CASSPHISGVYEQYF,TGTGCCAGCAGTCCCCACATAAGTGGGGTCTACGAGCAGTACTTC,NA,NA,TRBJ2-7,TRBV6-2/TRBV6-3
CASSWGTGGDQPQHF,TGTGCCAGCAGCTGGGGGACCGGTGGGGATCAGCCCCAGCATTTT,NA,NA,TRBJ1-5,TRBV7-9
CASGLVLGAANTEAFF,TGTGCTAGTGGTTTGGTACTGGGGGCTGCGAACACTGAAGCTTTCTTT,NA,NA,TRBJ1-1,TRBV12-5
CASNQGGLETQYF,TGTGCCAGCAACCAGGGAGGACTCGAGACCCAGTACTTC,NA,NA,TRBJ2-5,TRBV27
CASSPIAGSYEQYF,TGTGCCAGCAGCCCGATAGCGGGTAGTTACGAGCAGTACTTC,few,TRBD2,TRBJ2-7,TRBV6-4
CASSGTVEQYF,TGTGCCAGCAGCGGGACCGTCGAGCAGTACTTC,few,NA,TRBJ2-7,TRBV7-9
CASSLEGGANYGYTF,TGTGCCAGCAGCTTAGAAGGGGGCGCGAACTATGGCTACACCTTC,many,TRBD1,TRBJ1-2,TRBV11-2
CASSPSAGLDYYGYTF,TGTGCCAGCAGCCCCTCAGCAGGTTTGGATTACTATGGCTACACCTTC,few,NA,TRBJ1-2,TRBV7-8
CSARDVAVGELFF,TGCAGTGCTAGAGATGTAGCAGTCGGGGAGCTGTTTTTT,NA,NA,TRBJ2-2,TRBV20-1
CASSLGPPETYEQYF,TGCGCCAGCAGCCTTGGGCCCCCTGAAACCTACGAGCAGTACTTC,NA,NA,TRBJ2-7,TRBV5-1
CASSIGREGGTEAFF,TGTGCCAGCAGTATAGGACGGGAAGGGGGAACTGAAGCTTTCTTT,NA,NA,TRBJ1-1,TRBV6-2/TRBV6-3
CSAVMGQPRVETQYF,TGCAGCGCTGTTATGGGACAACCTAGGGTGGAGACCCAGTACTTC,NA,NA,TRBJ2-5,TRBV29-1
CSARPSGRPGELFF,TGCAGTGCTAGGCCTAGCGGACGCCCCGGGGAGCTGTTTTTT,NA,TRBD2,TRBJ2-2,TRBV20-1
CASSPIPTSGIYNEQFF,TGTGCCAGCAGTCCAATCCCCACTAGCGGAATATACAATGAGCAGTTCTTC,NA,TRBD2,TRBJ2-1,TRBV6-1
CASRTQSDTQYF,TGTGCCAGCAGGACCCAATCAGATACGCAGTATTTT,NA,NA,TRBJ2-3,TRBV27
CASTLGENEQFF,TGTGCCAGCACCCTGGGGGAAAATGAGCAGTTCTTC,few,NA,TRBJ2-1,TRBV12-3/TRBV12-4
CSVERIWGAGGYTF,TGCAGCGTTGAGAGGATATGGGGGGCTGGGGGCTACACCTTC,NA,NA,TRBJ1-2,TRBV29-1
CASSLAEGGEQYF,TGCGCCAGCAGCTTGGCCGAAGGGGGCGAGCAGTACTTC,few,NA,TRBJ2-7,TRBV5-1
CASRFTGELFF,TGCGCCAGCAGGTTCACCGGGGAGCTGTTTTTT,few,NA,TRBJ2-2,TRBV5-1
CATSDSGLAGNEQFF,TGTGCCACCAGTGATTCGGGACTAGCGGGTAATGAGCAGTTCTTC,NA,TRBD2,TRBJ2-1,TRBV24-1
CASSLISSGPEAFF,TGTGCCAGCAGCTTAATAAGTTCGGGCCCTGAAGCTTTCTTT,NA,NA,TRBJ1-1,TRBV7-8
CASSYSRRGYYTEAFF,TGTGCCAGCAGTTACTCGAGACGAGGGTACTACACTGAAGCTTTCTTT,NA,NA,TRBJ1-1,TRBV6-2/TRBV6-3
CASSTGGTLYEQYF,TGTGCCAGCAGCACAGGAGGAACCTTATACGAGCAGTACTTC,NA,NA,TRBJ2-7,TRBV14
CASSLRQERSYEQYF,TGCGCCAGCAGCTTGCGTCAGGAAAGGTCCTACGAGCAGTACTTC,few,NA,TRBJ2-7,TRBV5-1
CASSLEGVVIYTEAFF,TGTGCCAGCAGCTTAGAAGGGGTTGTTATCTACACTGAAGCTTTCTTT,NA,NA,TRBJ1-1,TRBV7-2
CSVESASGSETQYF,TGCAGCGTTGAATCGGCTAGCGGGAGTGAGACCCAGTACTTC,few,TRBD2,TRBJ2-5,TRBV29-1
CASSSNSQETQYF,TGTGCCAGCAGCTCCAACAGTCAAGAGACCCAGTACTTC,NA,NA,TRBJ2-5,TRBV11-2
CASSLISGSAEQYF,TGCGCCAGCAGCTTGATAAGCGGATCCGCCGAGCAGTACTTC,few,NA,TRBJ2-7,TRBV5-1
CASSDTSSGYEQYF,TGTGCCAGCAGTGACACTAGCTCCGGCTACGAGCAGTACTTC,few,NA,TRBJ2-7,TRBV12-3/TRBV12-4
CATSSGAQLSYEQYF,TGTGCCACCAGCAGTGGAGCACAGCTCTCCTACGAGCAGTACTTC,NA,NA,TRBJ2-7,TRBV15
CASTTSGTYEQYF,TGTGCCAGCACGACTAGCGGGACGTACGAGCAGTACTTC,few,TRBD2,TRBJ2-7,TRBV7-9
CASRATGGIYQPQHF,TGTGCCAGCAGAGCGACAGGGGGTATCTATCAGCCCCAGCATTTT,NA,TRBD1,TRBJ1-5,TRBV6-5
CASSDRTGDQPQHF,TGTGCCAGCAGTGACCGGACAGGCGATCAGCCCCAGCATTTT,few,TRBD1,TRBJ1-5,TRBV25-1
CASRADTDTQYF,TGTGCCAGCAGGGCTGACACAGATACGCAGTATTTT,NA,NA,TRBJ2-3,TRBV12-3/TRBV12-4
CSASGRGYSYEQYF,TGCAGTGCTAGCGGGCGGGGCTACTCCTATGAGCAGTACTTC,few,NA,TRBJ2-7,TRBV20-1
CASSSLRSNQPQHF,TGTGCCAGCAGTAGCCTGAGGAGCAATCAGCCCCAGCATTTT,few,NA,TRBJ1-5,TRBV27
CASSSTDARVNGGEQYF,TGTGCCAGCAGCTCAACCGACGCCAGGGTCAATGGGGGCGAGCAGTACTTC,few,NA,TRBJ2-7,TRBV5-5
CASSLGIVSGTEAFF,TGTGCCAGCAGCTTAGGTATCGTCTCCGGAACTGAAGCTTTCTTT,few,NA,TRBJ1-1,TRBV11-2